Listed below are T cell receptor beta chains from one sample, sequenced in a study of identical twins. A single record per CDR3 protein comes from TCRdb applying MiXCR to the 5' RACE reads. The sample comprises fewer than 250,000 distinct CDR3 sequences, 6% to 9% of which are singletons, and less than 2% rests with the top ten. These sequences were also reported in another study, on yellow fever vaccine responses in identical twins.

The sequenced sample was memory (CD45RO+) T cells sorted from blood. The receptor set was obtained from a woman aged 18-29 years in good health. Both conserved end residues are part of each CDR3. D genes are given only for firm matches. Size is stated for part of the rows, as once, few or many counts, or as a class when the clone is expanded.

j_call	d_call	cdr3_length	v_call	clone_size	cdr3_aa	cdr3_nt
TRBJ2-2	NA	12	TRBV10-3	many	CAISATVGELFF	TGTGCCATCAGTGCGACCGTCGGGGAGCTGTTTTTT
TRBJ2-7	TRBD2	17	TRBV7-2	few	CASSPGGGRREAWEQYF	TGTGCCAGCAGCCCCGGTGGGGGACGGCGGGAGGCATGGGAGCAGTACTTC
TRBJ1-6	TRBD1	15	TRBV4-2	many	CASSQRTGRHSPLHF	TGTGCCAGCAGCCAACGGACAGGGAGGCATTCACCCCTCCACTTT
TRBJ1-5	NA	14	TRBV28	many	CASSFFQDNQPQHF	TGTGCCAGCAGTTTCTTTCAGGATAATCAGCCCCAGCATTTT
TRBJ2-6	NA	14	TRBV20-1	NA	CSARIGSGANVLTF	TGCAGTGCTAGGATAGGGTCTGGGGCCAACGTCCTGACTTTC
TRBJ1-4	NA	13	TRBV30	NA	CACQTGSNEKLFF	TGTGCCTGTCAAACCGGGAGCAATGAAAAACTGTTTTTT
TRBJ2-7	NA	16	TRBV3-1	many	CASSPYRELVVYEQYF	TGTGCCAGCAGCCCTTACAGGGAGCTTGTTGTCTACGAGCAGTACTTC
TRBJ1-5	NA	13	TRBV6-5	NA	CASSYSKAQPQHF	TGTGCCAGCAGTTACTCGAAAGCTCAGCCCCAGCATTTT
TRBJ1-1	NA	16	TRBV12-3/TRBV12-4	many	CASSLNHRAVNTEAFF	TGTGCCAGCAGTTTGAACCACCGGGCTGTGAACACTGAAGCTTTCTTT
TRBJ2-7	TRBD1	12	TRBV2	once	CASKDRGYEQYF	TGTGCCAGCAAGGACAGGGGGTACGAGCAGTACTTC
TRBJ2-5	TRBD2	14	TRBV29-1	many	CSVSAGGIQETQYF	TGCAGCGTTTCAGCGGGGGGGATTCAAGAGACCCAGTACTTC
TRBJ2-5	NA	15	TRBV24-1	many	CATSDPGLFQETQYF	TGTGCCACCAGTGATCCGGGACTTTTCCAAGAGACCCAGTACTTC
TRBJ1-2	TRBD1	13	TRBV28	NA	CASKPTGGYGYTF	TGTGCCAGCAAACCGACAGGGGGATATGGCTACACCTTC